This entry lists 18 T cell receptor beta chains sequenced from one sample in a study of shared clonotypes between healthy human individuals. Only in-frame clones appear in the TCRdb table, and some are missing; sequencing was by immunoSEQ multiplex PCR. The table lists more than 1,200,000 clones, approximately 98.5% of them singletons. The specimen sequenced was naive CD4+ T cells sorted from blood. Noted subset: CD45RA+ positively selected. The receptors originated from a man aged 25-45 years in good health.

With regard to this clone: This same CDR3 is encoded by further DNA sequences in the sample. The chain recombines TRBV7-9 with TRBJ2-7; TRBD2 matches at 13 bases. The CDR3 is 15 amino acids. Trimming removed 5 bases from V and 4 bases from J; junction bases left unmatched: 5. Germline assignment: CDR1 SEHNR and CDR2 FQNEAQ (reference sequence). CDR3 loop: CASSRRTSGSYEQYF. The CDR3 bases are TGTGCCAGCAGCCGAAGGACTAGCGGGAGTTACGAGCAGTACTTC.

The rearrangement links TRBV6-5 to TRBJ1-2; D is unclear. The V and J ends lost 2 bases and 0 bases respectively, with 4 bases between them. The CDR3 spans 13 residues. The germline V gene has CDR1 MNHEY and CDR2 SVGAGI. The CDR3 sequence: CASSYGANYGYTF. CDR3 coding DNA: TGTGCCAGCAGTTACGGCGCTAACTATGGCTACACCTTC.

This CDR3 is CASRSGGQQLTYEQYF. CDR3 coding DNA: TGTGCCAGTAGGTCTGGGGGACAGCAATTGACCTACGAGCAGTACTTC. The chain recombines TRBV19 with TRBJ2-7; 7 bases match TRBD1. This CDR3 spans 16 amino acids. V trimming: 6 bases; J trimming: 2 bases; junction bases outside the gene matches: 13. The germline gives CDR1 LNHDA, CDR2 SQIVND (reference sequence).

The rearrangement links TRBV4-1 to TRBJ2-1; TRBD2 agrees at 13 bases. The CDR3 is 15 amino acids. The germline gives CDR1 MGHRA, CDR2 YSYEKL. V was pared by 6 bases and J by 8 bases, with 7 bases of the junction left unmatched. CDR3 nucleotides: TGCGCCAGCAGACTCGGACTAGCGGGAGACTATGAGCAGTTCTTC. It is translated as CASRLGLAGDYEQFF.

The chain recombines TRBV2 with TRBJ2-1; 10 bases are shared with TRBD2. Trimming at V came to 6 bases and at J to 9 bases, leaving 14 bases not matched to a gene. Germline CDR1 SNHLY, CDR2 FYNNEI. The CDR3 runs 16 residues. The CDR3 nucleotides are TGTGCCAGCAGCTACGTCCGTTTAGCGGGAGGTTTTGAGCAGTTCTTC. Translation: CASSYVRLAGGFEQFF.

The V gene is TRBV28, the J gene TRBJ1-2; D might be TRBD1 (6 bases). Deletions cut 2 bases from V and 2 bases from J, with 12 bases between. Germline V lookup: CDR1 MDHEN, CDR2 SYDVKM. The CDR3 is made up of 15 amino acids. The CDR3: CASSLGQGRNYGYTF. CDR3 bases: TGTGCCAGCAGTTTAGGGCAGGGGAGGAACTATGGCTACACCTTC.

The chain joins TRBV5-1 to TRBJ2-1; possible D gene TRBD2, 6 bases. The CDR3 consists of 18 residues. V was clipped by 4 bases and J by 2 bases, with 22 bases between them. Germline CDR1 SGHRS, CDR2 YFSETQ. Here the CDR3 reads CASSGGRGRSRPYNEQFF. The CDR3 nucleotides read TGCGCCAGCAGCGGAGGGCGGGGAAGATCAAGACCCTACAATGAGCAGTTCTTC.

CDR3 loop: CASSPRLAGDSQETQYF. CDR3 nucleotides: TGTGCCAGCAGCCCAAGACTAGCGGGAGACTCCCAAGAGACCCAGTACTTC. The gene calls are TRBV7-9 and TRBJ2-5, with 12 bases matching TRBD2. Germline CDR1 and CDR2: SEHNR and FQNEAQ (reference sequence). V lost 5 bases, J lost 1 base, and 8 bases stayed unmatched. The CDR3 spans 17 residues. Full variable domain (remainder filled in from reference TRBV7-9 and TRBJ2-5): DTGVSQNPRHKITKRGQNVTFRCDPISEHNRLYWYRQTLGQGPEFLTYFQNEAQLEKSRLLSDRFSAERPKGSFSTLEIQRTEQGDSAMYLCASSPRLAGDSQETQYFGPGTRLLVL.

This sequence joins TRBV18 and TRBJ1-1; D gene uncertain. Germline V gene lookup returns CDR1 KGHSH and CDR2 LQKENI. V shed 4 bases and J shed 4 bases, with 7 bases lying between them. This CDR3 spans 12 amino acids. CDR3 DNA sequence: TGTGCCAGCTCACTACAAGGCACTGAAGCTTTCTTT. It translates to CASSLQGTEAFF.

In regard to this clone: The same CDR3 also results from other DNA sequences found in this sample. The chain joins TRBV20-1 to TRBJ2-1; no clear D. Germline V gene data show CDR1 as DFQATT and CDR2 as SNEGSKA (reference sequence). Deletions cut 3 bases from V and 5 bases from J, with 5 bases between. This CDR3 is 11 amino acids long. As DNA, the CDR3 is TGCAGTGCTAGTGGGGACAATGAGCAGTTCTTC. Its protein product is CSASGDNEQFF.

V usage is TRBV2 and J usage is TRBJ2-7; the match to TRBD1 covers 10 bases. Looked up from germline, CDR1 is SNHLY and CDR2 is FYNNEI. V shed 6 bases and J 5 bases; nucleotides not matched to a gene: 13. The CDR3 has 16 residues. CDR3 DNA sequence: TGTGCCAGCAGGGGTCAACCGGGACAGGGGATCAACGAGCAGTACTTC. This encodes CASRGQPGQGINEQYF.

The V call is TRBV18, the J call TRBJ2-3, with 7 bases that match TRBD1. V shed 6 bases and J 1 base; nucleotides not matched to a gene: 7. The germline CDR1 and CDR2 sequences are KGHSH and LQKENI. There are 15 residues in the CDR3. CDR3 sequence (DNA): TGTGCCAGCTCGCGAGGGGACAGAGGCACAGATACGCAGTATTTT. Its translation is CASSRGDRGTDTQYF. Looking up the rest from reference TRBV18 and TRBJ2-3 gives the full variable domain: NAGVMQNPRHLVRRRGQEARLRCSPMKGHSHVYWYRQLPEEGLKFMVYLQKENIIDESGMPKERFSAEFPKEGPSILRIQQVVRGDSAAYFCASSRGDRGTDTQYFGPGTRLTVL.

As for this clone: Different DNA sequences within this sample yield the same CDR3. The V call is TRBV18, the J call TRBJ2-1; D gene unclear. Trimming removed 3 bases from V and 7 bases from J, with 4 bases in between. There are 11 residues in the CDR3. Germline V gene lookup returns CDR1 KGHSH and CDR2 LQKENI. This CDR3 is CASSPLNEQFF. The CDR3 region has the DNA TGTGCCAGCTCACCTCTTAATGAGCAGTTCTTC.

V usage is TRBV6-1 and J usage is TRBJ2-7; 7 positions agree with TRBD1. Germline V gene sequence: CDR1 MNHNS, CDR2 SASEGT. V shed 4 bases, J shed 2 bases, and the junction held 5 bases outside the gene matches. The CDR3 length is 14 residues. Here the CDR3 DNA reads TGTGCCAGCAGTGCTGGACAGGCCCCCTACGAGCAGTACTTC. This codes for CASSAGQAPYEQYF.

The rearrangement uses TRBV18 and TRBJ1-1; D ambiguous. In germline, CDR1 is KGHSH, CDR2 LQKENI. V lost 6 bases and J 0 bases, leaving 14 bases between the germline ends. The CDR3 totals 15 residues. CDR3 nucleotide sequence: TGTGCCAGCTCCCTTGATCACCCCTTGAACACTGAAGCTTTCTTT. Translated, it gives CASSLDHPLNTEAFF. The full variable domain, its missing parts supplied by reference TRBV18 and TRBJ1-1, is NAGVMQNPRHLVRRRGQEARLRCSPMKGHSHVYWYRQLPEEGLKFMVYLQKENIIDESGMPKERFSAEFPKEGPSILRIQQVVRGDSAAYFCASSLDHPLNTEAFFGQGTRLTVV.

The chain recombines TRBV27 with TRBJ2-7, with 11 bases matching TRBD2. With 0 bases clipped from V and 3 bases from J, the junction kept 4 bases outside the gene matches. The CDR3 sequence is 16 residues long. Germline CDR1 reads MNHEY; CDR2 reads SMNVEV (reference sequence). The CDR3 nucleotides read TGTGCCAGCAGTTTATCAGCTAGCGGGAGGTTCTACGAGCAGTACTTC. This translates into CASSLSASGRFYEQYF.

The chain links TRBV5-1 to TRBJ2-7, with D tentatively TRBD2 (6 bases). Germline values: CDR1 SGHRS, CDR2 YFSETQ. The CDR3 has 15 amino acids. V lost 9 bases and J 0 bases, leaving 19 bases between the germline ends. This chain's CDR3 is CATRPYSGTSYEQYF. CDR3 bases: TGCGCCACCAGACCCTATAGCGGAACCTCCTACGAGCAGTACTTC.

The chain employs TRBV5-1 and TRBJ2-4; D perhaps matches TRBD2 (7 bases). The germline V gene encodes CDR1 SGHRS and CDR2 YFSETQ. The germline V and J ends were trimmed by 4 bases and 2 bases, with 16 bases remaining between them. The CDR3 has 16 amino acids. The CDR3 bases are TGCGCCAGCAGCCTGTTAGGGGGGGCTCCCAAAAACATTCAGTACTTC. Translated, it gives CASSLLGGAPKNIQYF.